This entry lists 11 T cell receptor beta chains sequenced from one sample in a study of vaccination and CD4 T cells after COVID-19. Stated treatment: roughly 10-day PBMC culture with coronavirus spike peptide pools or control peptides (ViraFEST assay). The Oncomine TCR Beta short-read assay generated sequence data from the DNA of cultured CD4+ T cells. TCRdb analysed the PCR reads with MiXCR anew, one entry per CDR3 protein. Found here are under 15,000 distinct CDR3 sequences, around 53% of them singletons; the top ten hold approximately 16%. No antigen is known for these receptors. The sequencing input was CD4+ T cells from blood, cultured in vitro. Receptor source: a human donor who had recovered from COVID-19.

The DNA of the CDR3 is TGCAGTGCTAGAGATAGTGGGCAGGGCCACGTCGGGGAGCTGTTTTTT. It yields the protein CSARDSGQGHVGELFF. The chain combines TRBV20-1 with TRBJ2-2; maybe TRBD1 (5 bases). Germline CDR1 DFQATT, CDR2 SNEGSKA (reference sequence). Trimming left V 0 bases short and J 7 bases short, with 18 bases between. The CDR3 has 16 amino acids.

This clonotype was detected once. The V gene is TRBV5-1, the J gene TRBJ2-7; TRBD1 is a possible D gene (6 bases). There are 15 residues in the CDR3. Trimming removed 1 base from V and 2 bases from J, with 13 bases in between. Germline CDR1 SGHRS, CDR2 YFSETQ. The CDR3 loop is CASSLTGTPAYEQYF. The CDR3 DNA reads as TGCGCCAGCAGCTTGACCGGGACACCAGCCTACGAGCAGTACTTC.

The V call is TRBV2, the J call TRBJ2-3; 10 bases align to TRBD2. This CDR3 is 17 amino acids long. V was pared by 4 bases and J by 2 bases, with 9 bases of the junction left unmatched. Germline V gives CDR1 SNHLY, CDR2 FYNNEI. The DNA for the CDR3 is TGTGCCAGCAGTGTTTCCCTAGCGGGAGCCTTCACAGATACGCAGTATTTT. Translated, it gives CASSVSLAGAFTDTQYF.

V and J are TRBV20-1 and TRBJ2-3; 8 bases are a match to TRBD1. Trimming cost V 6 bases and J 2 bases; bases outside gene matches: 10. Looked up from germline, CDR1 is DFQATT and CDR2 is SNEGSKA (reference sequence). The CDR3 spans 15 residues. CDR3 region: CSAARQGIPTDTQYF. DNA of the CDR3: TGCAGTGCCGCCCGACAGGGGATACCCACAGATACGCAGTATTTT.

This clonotype was picked up a small number of times. J is TRBJ1-6 and V is TRBV30; D possibly corresponds to TRBD1 (6 bases). The V gene's germline CDR1 is GTSNPN and CDR2 SVGIG (reference sequence). The CDR3 length is 13 residues. V was pared by 4 bases and J by 7 bases, with 11 bases between. In nucleotides, the CDR3 is TGTGCCTGGACCAGGGGACCGAATTCACCCCTCCACTTT. Its translation is CAWTRGPNSPLHF.

This chain connects TRBV6-5 to TRBJ2-3; the match to TRBD2 covers 9 bases. CDR1 and CDR2 (germline): MNHEY, SVGAGI. Germline trimming cut 2 bases from V and 6 bases from J; bases unmatched to any gene: 3. The CDR3 loop spans 14 amino acids. The CDR3 DNA follows: TGTGCCAGCAGTTACGGGAGCGGGGGGGATACGCAGTATTTT. It is translated as CASSYGSGGDTQYF.

V usage is TRBV2 and J usage is TRBJ2-7, with D possibly matching TRBD2 (5 bases). This CDR3 region has 13 residues. Trimming removed 4 bases from V and 5 bases from J, with 12 bases in between. The germline CDR1 and CDR2 sequences are SNHLY and FYNNEI. The CDR3 bases are TGTGCCAGCAGTGGGCTATGGACTGACGAGCAGTACTTC. Translation: CASSGLWTDEQYF.

The table lists this clonotype with a few counts. This chain links TRBV27 with TRBJ2-7, with D perhaps being TRBD1 or TRBD2 (6 bases each). The V gene lost 8 bases and the J gene lost 4 bases, with 18 bases spanning the gap. CDR1 MNHEY and CDR2 SMNVEV come from the germline V gene (reference sequence). This CDR3 spans 14 amino acids. CDR3 in amino acids: CASWGYGGRYEQYF. The CDR3 coding sequence is TGTGCCAGCTGGGGTTACGGGGGCCGATACGAGCAGTACTTC.

The V call is TRBV29-1, the J call TRBJ2-1; TRBD1 agrees at 8 bases. V lost 6 bases to trimming and J lost 3 bases; unmatched junction nucleotides: 7. CDR3 length equals 14 residues. Germline V gene lookup returns CDR1 SQVTM and CDR2 ANQGSEA. CDR3 sequence: CSVSAQGDYNEQFF. CDR3 DNA: TGCAGCGTCTCGGCACAGGGGGACTACAATGAGCAGTTCTTC.

CDR3 protein: CASRPRASVGTGELFF. CDR3 bases: TGTGCCAGCAGACCCCGCGCTAGCGTGGGCACCGGGGAGCTGTTTTTT. The chain has TRBV6-1 and TRBJ2-2; possibly TRBD2 for D (6 bases). The germline V gene has CDR1 MNHNS and CDR2 SASEGT. The CDR3 runs to 16 residues. Between the trimmed V and J ends, which lost 6 bases and 4 bases, there was a span of 18 bases.

The chain combines TRBV18 with TRBJ2-2, with TRBD2 matching over 8 bases. The CDR3 totals 15 residues. Germline CDR1 is KGHSH and CDR2 is LQKENI. J was trimmed by 5 bases and V by 5 bases; bases with no gene match: 7. The CDR3 region has the DNA TGTGCCAGCTCATCGACTAGCGTTGGAACCGGGGAGCTGTTTTTT. Amino acids: CASSSTSVGTGELFF.